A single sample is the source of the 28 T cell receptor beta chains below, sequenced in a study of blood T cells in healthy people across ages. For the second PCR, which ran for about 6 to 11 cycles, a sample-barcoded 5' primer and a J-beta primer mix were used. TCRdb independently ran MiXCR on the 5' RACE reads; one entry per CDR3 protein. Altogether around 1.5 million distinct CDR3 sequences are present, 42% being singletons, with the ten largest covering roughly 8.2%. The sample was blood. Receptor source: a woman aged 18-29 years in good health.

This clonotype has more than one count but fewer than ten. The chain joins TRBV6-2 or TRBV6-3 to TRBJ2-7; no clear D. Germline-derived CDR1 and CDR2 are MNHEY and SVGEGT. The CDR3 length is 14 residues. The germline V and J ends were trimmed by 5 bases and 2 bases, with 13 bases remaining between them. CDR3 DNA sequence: TGTGCCAGCAGTCCCGACGGCGTGACCTACGAGCAGTACTTC. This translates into CASSPDGVTYEQYF.

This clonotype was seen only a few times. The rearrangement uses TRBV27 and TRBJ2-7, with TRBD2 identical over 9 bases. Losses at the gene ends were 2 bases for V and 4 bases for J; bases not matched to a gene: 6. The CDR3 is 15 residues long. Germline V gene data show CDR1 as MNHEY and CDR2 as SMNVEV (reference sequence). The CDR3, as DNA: TGTGCCAGCAGTTTAGGCGGGAGGGTTGGGTACGAGCAGTACTTC. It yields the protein CASSLGGRVGYEQYF.

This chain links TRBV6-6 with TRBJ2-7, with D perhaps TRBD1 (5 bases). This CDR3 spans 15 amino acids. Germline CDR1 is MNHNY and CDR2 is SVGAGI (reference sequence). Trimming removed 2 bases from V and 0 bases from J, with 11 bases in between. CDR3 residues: CASSYIQGPSYEQYF. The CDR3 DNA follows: TGTGCCAGCAGTTACATCCAGGGCCCCTCCTACGAGCAGTACTTC.

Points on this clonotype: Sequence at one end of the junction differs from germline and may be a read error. Here the CDR3 DNA reads TGTGCCAGCAGTGTGGGACTAGCGGGAGGCCCCTCCTACGATGAGCAGTTCTTC. This gives the protein CASSVGLAGGPSYDEQFF. V usage is TRBV5-5 and J usage is TRBJ2-1, with 15 bases lining up with TRBD2. Germline V gene lookup returns CDR1 SGHKS and CDR2 YYEKEE (reference sequence). This CDR3 is 18 amino acids long.

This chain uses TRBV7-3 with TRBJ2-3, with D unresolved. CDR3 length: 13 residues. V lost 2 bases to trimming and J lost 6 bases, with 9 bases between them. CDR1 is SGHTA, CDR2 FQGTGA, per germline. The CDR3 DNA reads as TGTGCCAGCAGCTTAGAGATCGGCGATACGCAGTATTTT. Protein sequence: CASSLEIGDTQYF. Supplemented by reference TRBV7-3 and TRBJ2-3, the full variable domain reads GAGVSQTPSNKVTEKGKYVELRCDPISGHTALYWYRQSLGQGPEFLIYFQGTGAADDSGLPNDRFFAVRPEGSVSTLKIQRTERGDSAVYLCASSLEIGDTQYFGPGTRLTVL.

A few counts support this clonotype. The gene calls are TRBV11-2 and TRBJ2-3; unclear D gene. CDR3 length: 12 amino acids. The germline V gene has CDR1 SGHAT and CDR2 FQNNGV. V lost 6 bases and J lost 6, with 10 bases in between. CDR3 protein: CASRQMADTQYF. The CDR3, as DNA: TGTGCCAGCAGACAGATGGCGGATACGCAGTATTTT.

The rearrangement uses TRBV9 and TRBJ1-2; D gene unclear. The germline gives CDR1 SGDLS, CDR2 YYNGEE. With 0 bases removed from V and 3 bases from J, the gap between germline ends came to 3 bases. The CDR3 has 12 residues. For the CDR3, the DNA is TGTGCCAGCAGCGTAGGGGACTATGGCTACACCTTC. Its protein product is CASSVGDYGYTF.

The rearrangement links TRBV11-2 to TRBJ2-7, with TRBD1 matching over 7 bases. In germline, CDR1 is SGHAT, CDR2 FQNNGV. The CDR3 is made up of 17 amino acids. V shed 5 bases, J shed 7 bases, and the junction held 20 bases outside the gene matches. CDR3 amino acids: CASSQYRGPGTNNEQYF. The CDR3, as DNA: TGTGCCAGCAGCCAATACAGGGGTCCAGGGACGAACAATGAGCAGTACTTC. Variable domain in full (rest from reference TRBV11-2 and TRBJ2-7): EAGVAQSPRYKIIEKRQSVAFWCNPISGHATLYWYQQILGQGPKLLIQFQNNGVVDDSQLPKDRFSAERLKGVDSTLKIQPAKLEDSAVYLCASSQYRGPGTNNEQYFGPGTRLTVT.

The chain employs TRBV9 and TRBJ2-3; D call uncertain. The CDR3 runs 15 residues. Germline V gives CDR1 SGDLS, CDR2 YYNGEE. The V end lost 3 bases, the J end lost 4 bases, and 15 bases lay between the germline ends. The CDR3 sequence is CASSASGSPADTQYF. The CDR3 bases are TGTGCCAGCAGCGCCTCAGGAAGTCCGGCAGATACGCAGTATTTT.

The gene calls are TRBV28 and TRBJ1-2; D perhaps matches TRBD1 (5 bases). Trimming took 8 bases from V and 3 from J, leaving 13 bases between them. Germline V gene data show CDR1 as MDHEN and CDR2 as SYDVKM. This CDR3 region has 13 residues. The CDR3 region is CASVGRGYYGYTF. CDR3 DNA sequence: TGTGCCAGCGTTGGGAGGGGATACTATGGCTACACCTTC.

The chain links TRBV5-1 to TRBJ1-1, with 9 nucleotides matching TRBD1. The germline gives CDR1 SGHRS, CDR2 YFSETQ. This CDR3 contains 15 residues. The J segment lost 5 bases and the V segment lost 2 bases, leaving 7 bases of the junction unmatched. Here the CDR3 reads CASSFLTGGETEAFF. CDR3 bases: TGCGCCAGCAGCTTCCTGACAGGGGGGGAAACTGAAGCTTTCTTT.

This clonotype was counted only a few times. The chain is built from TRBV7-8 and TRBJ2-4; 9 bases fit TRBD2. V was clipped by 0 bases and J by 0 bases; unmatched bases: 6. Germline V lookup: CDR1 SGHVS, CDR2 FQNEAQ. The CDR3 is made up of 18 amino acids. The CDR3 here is CASSLASSSGKAKNIQYF. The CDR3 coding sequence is TGTGCCAGCAGCTTAGCCTCGTCTAGCGGGAAAGCCAAAAACATTCAGTACTTC.

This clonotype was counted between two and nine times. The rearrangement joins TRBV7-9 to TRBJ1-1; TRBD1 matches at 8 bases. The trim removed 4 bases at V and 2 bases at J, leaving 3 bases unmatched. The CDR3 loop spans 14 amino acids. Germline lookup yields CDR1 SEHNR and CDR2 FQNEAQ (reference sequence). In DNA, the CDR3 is TGTGCCAGCAGCTGGACAGGGAAAAACACTGAAGCTTTCTTT. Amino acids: CASSWTGKNTEAFF.

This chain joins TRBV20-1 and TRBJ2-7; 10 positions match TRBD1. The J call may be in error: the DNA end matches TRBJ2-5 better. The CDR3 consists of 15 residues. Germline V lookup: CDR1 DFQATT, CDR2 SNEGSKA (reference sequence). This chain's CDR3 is CSAPPGTGAEETQYF. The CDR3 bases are TGCAGTGCCCCACCGGGGACAGGGGCTGAAGAGACCCAGTACTTC.

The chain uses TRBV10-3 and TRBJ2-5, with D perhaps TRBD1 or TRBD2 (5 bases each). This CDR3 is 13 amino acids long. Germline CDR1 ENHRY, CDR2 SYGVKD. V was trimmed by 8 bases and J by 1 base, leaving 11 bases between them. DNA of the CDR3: TGTGCCATCGGGGGAGACCCCCAAGAGACCCAGTACTTC. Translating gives CAIGGDPQETQYF.

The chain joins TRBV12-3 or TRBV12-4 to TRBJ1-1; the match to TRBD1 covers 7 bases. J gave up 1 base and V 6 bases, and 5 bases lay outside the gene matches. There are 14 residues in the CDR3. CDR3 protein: CASSPGQRNTEAFF. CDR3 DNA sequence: TGTGCCAGCAGCCCGGGACAGAGGAACACTGAAGCTTTCTTT.

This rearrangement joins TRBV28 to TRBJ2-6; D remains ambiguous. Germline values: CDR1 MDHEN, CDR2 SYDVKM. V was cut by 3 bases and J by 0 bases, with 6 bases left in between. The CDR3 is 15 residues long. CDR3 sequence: CASSFVGSGANVLTF. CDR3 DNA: TGTGCCAGCAGTTTCGTGGGCTCTGGGGCCAACGTCCTGACTTTC.

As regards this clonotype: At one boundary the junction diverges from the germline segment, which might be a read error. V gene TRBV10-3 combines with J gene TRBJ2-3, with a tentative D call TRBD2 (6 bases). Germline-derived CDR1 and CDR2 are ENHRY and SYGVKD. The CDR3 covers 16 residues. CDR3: CAISWSGAGRTDTRYF. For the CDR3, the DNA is TGTGCCATCAGTTGGTCCGGGGCGGGACGTACAGATACGCGGTATTTT.

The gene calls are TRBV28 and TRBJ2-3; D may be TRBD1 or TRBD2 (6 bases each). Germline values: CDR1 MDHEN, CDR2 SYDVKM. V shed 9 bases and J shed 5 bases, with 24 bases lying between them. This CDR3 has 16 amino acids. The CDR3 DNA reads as TGTGCCAGTCTCAAAGGGGGGTCCTTTTCCAGAGATACGCAGTATTTT. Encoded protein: CASLKGGSFSRDTQYF.

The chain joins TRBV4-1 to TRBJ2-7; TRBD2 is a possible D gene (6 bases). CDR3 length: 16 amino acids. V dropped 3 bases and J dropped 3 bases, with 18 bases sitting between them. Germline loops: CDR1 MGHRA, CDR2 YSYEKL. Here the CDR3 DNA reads TGCGCCAGCAGCCAGGCCCGGGACTTATTCCGCTACGAGCAGTACTTC. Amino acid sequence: CASSQARDLFRYEQYF.

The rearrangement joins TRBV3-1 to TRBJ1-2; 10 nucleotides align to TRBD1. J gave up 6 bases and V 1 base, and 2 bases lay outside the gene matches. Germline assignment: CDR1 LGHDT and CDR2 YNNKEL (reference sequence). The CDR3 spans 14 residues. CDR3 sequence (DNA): TGTGCCAGCAGCCAAGGCGGACAGGGGGATGGCTACACCTTC. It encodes CASSQGGQGDGYTF.

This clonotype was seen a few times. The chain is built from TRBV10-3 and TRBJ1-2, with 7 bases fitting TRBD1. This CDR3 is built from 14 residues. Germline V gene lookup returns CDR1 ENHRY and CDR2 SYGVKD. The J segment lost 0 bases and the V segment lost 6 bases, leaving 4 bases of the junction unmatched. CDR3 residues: CAIREGASNYGYTF. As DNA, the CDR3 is TGTGCCATCAGGGAGGGGGCGTCTAACTATGGCTACACCTTC.

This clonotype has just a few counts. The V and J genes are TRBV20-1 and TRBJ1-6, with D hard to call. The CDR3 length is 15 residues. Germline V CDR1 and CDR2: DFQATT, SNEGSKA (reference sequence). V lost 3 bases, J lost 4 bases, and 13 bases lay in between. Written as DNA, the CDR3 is TGCAGTGCTAGGCCGGAGGCGATTTATAATTCACCCCTCCACTTT. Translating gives CSARPEAIYNSPLHF.

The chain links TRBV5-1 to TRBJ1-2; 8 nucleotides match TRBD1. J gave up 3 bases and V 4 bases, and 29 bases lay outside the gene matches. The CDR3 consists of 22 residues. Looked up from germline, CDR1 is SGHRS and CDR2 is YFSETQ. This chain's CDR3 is CASSRIPGQERSDIGEDYGYTF. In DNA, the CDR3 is TGCGCCAGCAGCCGAATACCGGGACAGGAACGATCTGATATCGGTGAGGACTATGGCTACACCTTC.

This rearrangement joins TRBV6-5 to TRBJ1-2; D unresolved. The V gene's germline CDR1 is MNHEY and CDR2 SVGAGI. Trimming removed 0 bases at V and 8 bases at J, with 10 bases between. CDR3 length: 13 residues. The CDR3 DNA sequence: TGTGCCAGCAGTTACTCGGAGAAGTTCGGCTACACCTTC. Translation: CASSYSEKFGYTF.

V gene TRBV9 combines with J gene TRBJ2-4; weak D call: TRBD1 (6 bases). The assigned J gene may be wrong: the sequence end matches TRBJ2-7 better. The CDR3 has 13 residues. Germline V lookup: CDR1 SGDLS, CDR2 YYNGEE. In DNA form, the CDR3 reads TGTGCCAGCAGCGTAGCACAGGGCTACGAGCAGTACTTC. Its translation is CASSVAQGYEQYF.

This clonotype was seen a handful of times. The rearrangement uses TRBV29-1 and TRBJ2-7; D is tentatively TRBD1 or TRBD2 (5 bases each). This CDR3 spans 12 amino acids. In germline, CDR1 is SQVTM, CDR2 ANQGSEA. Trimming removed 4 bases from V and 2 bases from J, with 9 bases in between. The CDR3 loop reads CSVGGGTYEQYF. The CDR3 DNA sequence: TGCAGCGTTGGTGGGGGAACCTACGAGCAGTACTTC.

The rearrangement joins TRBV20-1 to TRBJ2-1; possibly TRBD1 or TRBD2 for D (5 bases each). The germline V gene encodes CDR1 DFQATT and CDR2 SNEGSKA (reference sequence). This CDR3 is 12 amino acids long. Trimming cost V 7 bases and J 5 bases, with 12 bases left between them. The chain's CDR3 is CSGKRGDNEQFF. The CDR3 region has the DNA TGCAGTGGCAAGAGGGGAGACAATGAGCAGTTCTTC.